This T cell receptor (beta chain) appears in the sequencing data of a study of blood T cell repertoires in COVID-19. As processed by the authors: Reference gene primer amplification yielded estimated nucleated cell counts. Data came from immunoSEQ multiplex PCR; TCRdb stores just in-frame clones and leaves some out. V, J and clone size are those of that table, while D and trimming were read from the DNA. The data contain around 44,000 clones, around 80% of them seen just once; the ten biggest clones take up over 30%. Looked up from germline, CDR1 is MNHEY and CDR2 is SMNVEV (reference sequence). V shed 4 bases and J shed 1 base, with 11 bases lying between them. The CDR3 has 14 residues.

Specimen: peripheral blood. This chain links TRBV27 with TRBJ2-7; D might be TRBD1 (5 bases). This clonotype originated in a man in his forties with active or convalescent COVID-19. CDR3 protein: CASSYQGMSYEQYF. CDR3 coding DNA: TGTGCCAGCAGTTACCAGGGAATGTCCTACGAGCAGTACTTC.